The entry below describes one T cell receptor beta chain. What it recognizes is unknown. Deep level was the assay's run setting. Genomic DNA from each subset was divided evenly over several immunoSEQ plates. Sequencing was performed with immunoSEQ multiplex PCR; in TCRdb, only in-frame clones are kept and a portion is missing. The table has approximately 1.9 million clones, just under 95% seen once. The junction had 6 bases not matched to a gene; V was cut back by 4 bases and J by 3 bases. The CDR3 contains 16 residues. Looked up from germline, CDR1 is SGHRS and CDR2 is YFSETQ. CD45RO-negative, CCR7-positively selected cells formed the naive CD8 fraction, excluding terminally differentiated effector memory CD45RA+ cells. Donors, without exception, were Caucasian adults residing in Nashville, Tennessee. The data stem from a study of shared clonotypes between healthy human individuals. Whole-study findings and limits: Depth of sequencing was expected to influence donor clonotype sharing.

The sequence was collected from a man between 18 and 29 years old in good health. Some clones in this sample may be carry-over from other donors' samples. V usage is TRBV5-1 and J usage is TRBJ2-7, with 14 bases lining up with TRBD2. The sequenced sample was naive CD8+ T cells from PBMCs. The CDR3, as DNA: TGCGCCAGCAGCGCGGGACTAGCGGGAGAGGGCTACGAGCAGTACTTC. Amino acids: CASSAGLAGEGYEQYF.